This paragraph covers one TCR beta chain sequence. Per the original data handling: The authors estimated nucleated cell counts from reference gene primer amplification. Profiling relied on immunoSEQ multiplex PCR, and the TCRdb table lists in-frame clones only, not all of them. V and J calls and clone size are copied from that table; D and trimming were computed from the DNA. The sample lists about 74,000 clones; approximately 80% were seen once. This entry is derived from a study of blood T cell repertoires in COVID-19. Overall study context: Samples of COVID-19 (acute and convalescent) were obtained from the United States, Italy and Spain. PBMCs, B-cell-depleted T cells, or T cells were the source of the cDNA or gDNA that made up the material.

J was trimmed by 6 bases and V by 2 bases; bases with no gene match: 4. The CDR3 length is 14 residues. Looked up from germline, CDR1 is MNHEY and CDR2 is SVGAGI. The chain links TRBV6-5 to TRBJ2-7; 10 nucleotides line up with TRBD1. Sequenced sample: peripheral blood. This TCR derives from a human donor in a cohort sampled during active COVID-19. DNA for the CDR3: TGTGCCAGCAGTTACGGGACAGGGGTGGTCGAGCAGTACTTC. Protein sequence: CASSYGTGVVEQYF.